Listed here are 14 T cell receptor beta chains from one sample, sequenced in a study of blood T cell repertoires in COVID-19. Sequencing was performed with immunoSEQ multiplex PCR; in TCRdb, only in-frame clones are kept and a portion is missing. The sample lists around 380,000 clones; 70% to 85% were seen once. Specimen: peripheral blood. All receptors derive from a human donor with acute or convalescent COVID-19. The donor label of this sample is uncertain.

This clone was seen a few times. The rearrangement uses TRBV7-2 and TRBJ2-1, with 13 bases identical to TRBD2. The germline V gene encodes CDR1 SGHTA and CDR2 FQGNSA. The CDR3 covers 16 residues. Unmatched junction bases numbered 6, after V lost 2 bases and J lost 8 bases. The CDR3 nucleotides read TGTGCCAGCAGCTTAACTTCCGGGACTAGCGGGGATGAGCAGTTCTTC. Translated, it gives CASSLTSGTSGDEQFF.

V is TRBV6-5 and J is TRBJ1-6; TRBD1 is a possible D gene (5 bases). CDR1 and CDR2 from the germline V gene are MNHEY and SVGAGI. Trimming left V 8 bases short and J 4 bases short, with 12 bases between. The CDR3 is 14 residues long. The CDR3, as DNA: TGTGCCAGCGTCCAGGGTCAATATAATTCACCCCTCCACTTT. This codes for CASVQGQYNSPLHF.

This chain connects TRBV7-6 to TRBJ2-7; TRBD1 might be the D (6 bases). The CDR3 loop spans 16 amino acids. V was clipped by 2 bases and J by 2 bases, with 16 bases between them. Germline V gene lookup returns CDR1 SGHVS and CDR2 FNYEAQ. The CDR3 loop is CASSLTLGARAYEQYF. The CDR3 region has the DNA TGTGCCAGCAGCTTAACTTTGGGGGCTCGGGCCTACGAGCAGTACTTC.

This rearrangement joins TRBV3-1 (or the pseudogene TRBV3-2) to TRBJ1-1; D possibly corresponds to TRBD1 (6 bases). Trimming pared 7 bases from V and 1 base from J, leaving 16 bases between. The CDR3 has 15 amino acids. Germline V gene sequence: CDR1 LGHDT, CDR2 YNNKEL (reference sequence). The CDR3: CASTPRTVSNTEAFF. The DNA for the CDR3 is TGTGCCAGCACCCCCAGGACAGTATCGAACACTGAAGCTTTCTTT.

The chain carries TRBV7-2 and TRBJ1-2; unclear D gene. V was trimmed by 5 bases and J by 1 base, leaving 8 bases between them. This CDR3 comprises 13 residues. CDR1 is SGHTA and CDR2 is FQGNSA in the germline V gene. CDR3: CASSAQVNYGYTF. The DNA for the CDR3 is TGTGCCAGCAGCGCCCAGGTTAACTATGGCTACACCTTC.

The chain is built from TRBV10-3 and TRBJ2-7, with 9 bases identical to TRBD1. CDR1 and CDR2 from the germline V gene are ENHRY and SYGVKD. Trimming removed 10 bases from V and 0 bases from J; junction bases left unmatched: 10. This CDR3 region has 15 residues. The CDR3 DNA reads as TGTGCCACCCGGGACGGGACAGGGAGCTCCTACGAGCAGTACTTC. Translated, it gives CATRDGTGSSYEQYF.

This clone was seen a few times. The V and J genes are TRBV7-9 and TRBJ1-1; 8 bases line up with TRBD1. Per germline, CDR1 SEHNR and CDR2 FQNEAQ (reference sequence). V lost 3 bases, J lost 0 bases, and 3 bases stayed unmatched. The CDR3 spans 15 residues. The CDR3 DNA follows: TGTGCCAGCAGCTTCTCGACAGGGGTGAACACTGAAGCTTTCTTT. The encoded protein is CASSFSTGVNTEAFF.

This sequence joins TRBV29-1 and TRBJ2-3, with D perhaps TRBD2 (6 bases). V was trimmed by 5 bases and J by 8 bases, leaving 14 bases between them. CDR3 length: 12 residues. CDR1 SQVTM and CDR2 ANQGSEA come from the germline V gene. CDR3 amino acids: CSVRRGESTQYF. The CDR3 bases are TGCAGCGTTAGGAGGGGTGAGTCTACGCAGTATTTT.

This chain joins TRBV12-3 or TRBV12-4 and TRBJ2-5; D gene ambiguous. The CDR3 is 13 residues long. Trimming took off 5 bases at V and 5 bases at J, with 12 bases between the two ends. The CDR3 protein is CASSLSEWETQYF. The DNA of the CDR3 is TGTGCCAGCAGTCTTTCTGAGTGGGAGACCCAGTACTTC.

A few counts support this clone. V gene TRBV6-5 combines with J gene TRBJ1-2, with a possible D match to TRBD1 (5 bases). Germline lookup yields CDR1 MNHEY and CDR2 SVGAGI. The CDR3 contains 13 residues. The V end lost 6 bases, the J end lost 7 bases, and 15 bases lay between the germline ends. CDR3: CASSPYQGRGYTF. CDR3 sequence (DNA): TGTGCCAGCAGCCCCTATCAGGGTCGTGGCTACACCTTC.

This chain links TRBV7-9 with TRBJ1-1; 9 bases fit TRBD1. J lost 11 bases, V lost 5 bases, and 9 bases had no gene match. The CDR3 extends over 13 amino acids. Per the germline V gene, CDR1 is SEHNR and CDR2 is FQNEAQ (reference sequence). CDR3 residues: CASSLQGQGSAFF. CDR3 DNA sequence: TGTGCCAGCAGCCTCCAAGGACAGGGGTCGGCTTTCTTT.

V is TRBV6-5 and J is TRBJ1-5; TRBD1 aligns across 10 bases. In germline, CDR1 is MNHEY, CDR2 SVGAGI. V was clipped by 6 bases and J by 5 bases; unmatched bases: 4. This CDR3 region has 14 residues. CDR3 nucleotides: TGTGCCAGCAGGACAGGGGGCCGGGATCAGCCCCAGCATTTT. It encodes CASRTGGRDQPQHF.

The V call is TRBV5-6, the J call TRBJ1-5; D is uncertain. V was cut by 2 bases and J by 4 bases, with 7 bases left in between. Germline V gene data show CDR1 as SGHDT and CDR2 as YYEEEE. The CDR3 runs to 13 residues. CDR3 region: CASSLAPNQPQHF. The CDR3 DNA sequence: TGTGCCAGCAGCTTAGCCCCAAATCAGCCCCAGCATTTT.

The J gene is TRBJ1-2, the V gene TRBV29-1, with a weak D call TRBD1 (5 bases). This CDR3 contains 13 residues. The germline V gene has CDR1 SQVTM and CDR2 ANQGSEA. With 4 bases removed from V and 8 bases from J, the gap between germline ends came to 17 bases. The CDR3 nucleotides read TGCAGCGTTGTTGGCAGGGAATTTGCGGGCTACACCTTC. It is translated as CSVVGREFAGYTF.